Shown below are 25 T cell receptor beta chains from a single sample sequenced in a study of blood T cells in healthy people across ages. A second PCR of about 7 to 11 cycles used a sample-barcoded 5' primer and a J-beta primer mix. TCRdb redid the calling of the 5' RACE reads with MiXCR, one entry per CDR3 protein. Among under 2 million distinct CDR3 sequences listed, about 35% were seen once. Material for sequencing was blood. The source is a woman under 40 in good health.

This clonotype was detected a few times. The CDR3 coding sequence is TGTGCCAGCAGTTTAGACAGGGGGCGTGAGCAGTTCTTC. This sequence encodes CASSLDRGREQFF. J is TRBJ2-1 and V is TRBV27, with 10 bases fitting TRBD1. The CDR3 has 13 amino acids. The trim removed 2 bases at V and 9 bases at J, leaving 1 base unmatched. Per germline, CDR1 MNHEY and CDR2 SMNVEV (reference sequence).

The chain couples TRBV20-1 to TRBJ2-5; 11 nucleotides line up with TRBD2. The CDR3 totals 15 residues. Germline CDR1 reads DFQATT; CDR2 reads SNEGSKA (reference sequence). The trim removed 2 bases at V and 8 bases at J, leaving 10 bases unmatched. CDR3 sequence: CSARYSGRAGDTQYF. As DNA, the CDR3 is TGCAGTGCTAGATATAGCGGGAGGGCCGGAGACACCCAGTACTTC.

V and J are TRBV6-6 and TRBJ1-2; 7 bases are a match to TRBD1. V was pared by 5 bases and J by 6 bases, with 9 bases of the junction left unmatched. The germline V gene has CDR1 MNHNY and CDR2 SVGAGI (reference sequence). The CDR3 consists of 14 residues. The CDR3 loop reads CASSTETGFDGYTF. The CDR3, as DNA: TGTGCCAGCAGTACGGAGACAGGGTTCGATGGCTACACCTTC.

The V call is TRBV3-1, the J call TRBJ2-3; TRBD2 matches 9 bases. CDR1 is LGHDT, CDR2 YNNKEL, per germline (reference sequence). Trimming took 4 bases from V and 0 from J; bases not matched to a gene: 5. The CDR3 spans 16 residues. This CDR3 reads CASSPASGASTDTQYF. The CDR3 DNA reads TGTGCCAGCAGCCCAGCTAGCGGGGCCAGCACAGATACGCAGTATTTT.

This clonotype showed up just a few times. The V call is TRBV7-8, the J call TRBJ2-6; weak D call: TRBD1 (5 bases). This CDR3 comprises 14 residues. Germline CDR1 and CDR2: SGHVS and FQNEAQ. V was shortened by 3 bases and J by 6 bases, with 9 bases between the two germline ends. CDR3 residues: CASSFREVANVLTF. The CDR3 nucleotides read TGTGCCAGCAGCTTCAGGGAAGTGGCCAACGTCCTGACTTTC. Variable domain in full (rest from reference TRBV7-8 and TRBJ2-6): GAGVSQSPRYKVAKRGQDVALRCDPISGHVSLFWYQQALGQGPEFLTYFQNEAQLDKSGLPSDRFFAERPEGSVSTLKIQRTQQEDSAVYLCASSFREVANVLTFGAGSRLTVL.

This clonotype was detected ten times or more. This sequence joins TRBV24-1 and TRBJ2-7; 9 positions match TRBD2. Germline V lookup: CDR1 KGHDR, CDR2 SFDVKD. V shed 4 bases, J shed 2 bases, and the junction held 8 bases outside the gene matches. The CDR3 length is 16 residues. The chain's CDR3 is CATSDLLAGGTYEQYF. DNA of the CDR3: TGTGCCACCAGTGACCTGTTGGCGGGAGGGACCTACGAGCAGTACTTC.

This clonotype was found a few times. The CDR3 is CASSISPDTQYF. CDR3 nucleotides: TGTGCCAGCAGTATCTCCCCTGATACGCAGTATTTT. The chain employs TRBV2 and TRBJ2-3; D is uncertain. This CDR3 has 12 amino acids. Looked up from germline, CDR1 is SNHLY and CDR2 is FYNNEI. V lost 5 bases and J lost 6, with 9 bases in between.

The J gene is TRBJ2-7, the V gene TRBV6-2 or TRBV6-3; unclear D gene. Per the germline V gene, CDR1 is MNHEY and CDR2 is SVGEGT. Trimming removed 6 bases at V and 6 bases at J, with 18 bases between. This CDR3 comprises 14 residues. This chain's CDR3 is CASRRPDGCAEQYF. The DNA for the CDR3 is TGTGCCAGCAGAAGGCCGGACGGCTGCGCCGAGCAGTACTTC.

The chain joins TRBV7-2 to TRBJ2-3; no firm D call. V was shortened by 1 base and J by 0 bases, with 11 bases between the two germline ends. The CDR3 has 16 residues. Per germline, CDR1 SGHTA and CDR2 FQGNSA. The CDR3 reads CASSLGLSSSTDTQYF. The CDR3 DNA reads TGTGCCAGCAGCTTAGGTCTATCCTCTAGCACAGATACGCAGTATTTT.

The chain uses TRBV28 and TRBJ2-4; 9 positions agree with TRBD1. Germline V lookup: CDR1 MDHEN, CDR2 SYDVKM. After removal of 6 bases from V and 2 bases from J, the junction contained 8 bases not matched to a gene. This CDR3 spans 16 amino acids. The CDR3 reads CASSLTGGLTKNIQYF. The CDR3 bases are TGTGCCAGCAGCCTTACAGGGGGCTTGACCAAAAACATTCAGTACTTC.

The chain's CDR3 is CASSPGRADTEAFF. The CDR3 DNA reads TGTGCCAGCTCACCAGGCAGGGCGGACACTGAAGCTTTCTTT. V is TRBV18 and J is TRBJ1-1, with a possible D match to TRBD1 (5 bases). This CDR3 comprises 14 residues. With 2 bases removed from V and 3 bases from J, the gap between germline ends came to 10 bases. In germline, CDR1 is KGHSH, CDR2 LQKENI.

A few counts support this clonotype. This chain uses TRBV4-1 with TRBJ1-5, with 10 bases lining up with TRBD1. The CDR3 totals 17 residues. The germline V gene encodes CDR1 MGHRA and CDR2 YSYEKL. V dropped 4 bases and J dropped 5; count of bases not matched to a gene: 11. This CDR3 reads CASSPGPGTGVDQPQHF. The CDR3 coding sequence is TGCGCCAGCAGCCCCGGGCCCGGGACAGGGGTGGATCAGCCCCAGCATTTT.

This clonotype was detected many times. The chain has TRBV4-1 and TRBJ2-7, with no clear D. The V and J ends lost 1 base and 5 bases respectively, with 18 bases between them. This CDR3 is 16 amino acids long. Germline V gene data show CDR1 as MGHRA and CDR2 as YSYEKL. The CDR3 DNA reads TGCGCCAGCAGCCAAGGAGGCGTCACCCCGAGGAACGAGCAGTACTTC. This sequence encodes CASSQGGVTPRNEQYF.

The chain combines TRBV5-1 with TRBJ2-7; 10 positions match TRBD1. The CDR3 is 16 residues long. The V gene's germline CDR1 is SGHRS and CDR2 YFSETQ. The V segment lost 0 bases and the J segment 6 bases; nucleotides outside the gene matches: 9. CDR3: CASSLGVTGGGFEQYF. The CDR3 nucleotides are TGCGCCAGCAGCTTGGGTGTGACAGGGGGCGGTTTCGAGCAGTACTTC.

A note on this clonotype: It may be a read error: a sequence one base away is much more abundant. The chain employs TRBV4-1 and TRBJ2-4; a possible D gene is TRBD1 (5 bases). This CDR3 contains 17 residues. Germline V gene data show CDR1 as MGHRA and CDR2 as YSYEKL. DNA for the CDR3: TGCGCCAGCAGCCAAGTTATCCCGGGTTGGGGCAAAAACATTCGGTACTTC. Protein product: CASSQVIPGWGKNIRYF.

The DNA of the CDR3 is TGCAGTGCTAGATTGGAGCGGGGGAGGGGGGAGACCCAGTACTTC. Its translation is CSARLERGRGETQYF. The rearrangement joins TRBV20-1 to TRBJ2-5; 8 bases line up with TRBD2. Germline loops: CDR1 DFQATT, CDR2 SNEGSKA (reference sequence). This CDR3 spans 15 amino acids. The trim removed 2 bases at V and 5 bases at J, leaving 10 bases unmatched.

This chain's CDR3 is CASSLGVAGDIRETQYF. Here the CDR3 DNA reads TGTGCCAGCAGCTTAGGGGTAGCGGGAGATATTCGAGAGACCCAGTACTTC. The chain uses TRBV7-2 and TRBJ2-5; TRBD2 matches at 9 bases. With V trimmed by 1 base and J by 4 bases, 10 bases remained unmatched. The CDR3 is 17 amino acids. From germline, CDR1 is SGHTA and CDR2 FQGNSA.

The rearrangement links TRBV20-1 to TRBJ2-6; no firm D call. Germline V gene sequence: CDR1 DFQATT, CDR2 SNEGSKA (reference sequence). V was shortened by 3 bases and J by 0 bases, with 6 bases between the two germline ends. The CDR3 runs 14 residues. The CDR3 is CSASAVSGANVLTF. The CDR3 DNA reads as TGCAGTGCTAGTGCAGTCTCTGGGGCCAACGTCCTGACTTTC.

This clonotype was seen more than once but under ten times. The chain employs TRBV4-1 and TRBJ2-7, with 11 bases lining up with TRBD2. Unmatched junction bases numbered 17, after V lost 6 bases and J lost 1 base. The CDR3 runs 19 residues. Per germline, CDR1 MGHRA and CDR2 YSYEKL. The CDR3 loop reads CASSSGVASGGPLSYEQYF. Written as DNA, the CDR3 is TGCGCCAGCAGTTCCGGGGTGGCTAGCGGGGGGCCCCTTTCCTACGAGCAGTACTTC.

J is TRBJ1-4 and V is TRBV29-1; D not resolved. V was clipped by 1 base and J by 2 bases, with 11 bases between them. Germline values: CDR1 SQVTM, CDR2 ANQGSEA. The CDR3 extends over 15 amino acids. The CDR3 sequence: CSVEGTEATNEKLFF. The DNA for the CDR3 is TGCAGCGTTGAAGGGACGGAGGCTACTAATGAAAAACTGTTTTTT.

The chain couples TRBV20-1 to TRBJ2-7; D might be TRBD2 (5 bases). The germline V and J ends were trimmed by 6 bases and 1 base, with 22 bases remaining between them. The germline gives CDR1 DFQATT, CDR2 SNEGSKA (reference sequence). The CDR3 totals 16 residues. The CDR3 nucleotides read TGCAGTGCCAAAGGCTTAGACGACTACATTTCCTACGAGCAGTACTTC. It translates to CSAKGLDDYISYEQYF.

This clonotype was seen a few times. The rearrangement uses TRBV5-1 and TRBJ2-7; D perhaps matches TRBD1 (5 bases). CDR3 size: 13 residues. V was trimmed by 4 bases and J by 2 bases, leaving 10 bases between them. Germline V gene sequence: CDR1 SGHRS, CDR2 YFSETQ. The CDR3 region is CASSMDTTYEQYF. DNA for the CDR3: TGCGCCAGCAGCATGGACACCACCTACGAGCAGTACTTC.

This clonotype was observed a few times. This rearrangement joins TRBV2 to TRBJ1-2; TRBD1 matches at 7 bases. This CDR3 has 16 residues. After removal of 6 bases from V and 0 bases from J, the junction contained 10 bases not matched to a gene. CDR1 SNHLY and CDR2 FYNNEI come from the germline V gene. CDR3 in amino acids: CASSFPAGTANYGYTF. In nucleotides, the CDR3 is TGTGCCAGCAGCTTCCCCGCCGGGACAGCTAACTATGGCTACACCTTC.

The V gene is TRBV20-1, the J gene TRBJ2-3, with a tentative D call TRBD2 (6 bases). V was cut by 1 base and J by 3 bases, with 14 bases left in between. Germline CDR1 is DFQATT and CDR2 is SNEGSKA (reference sequence). The CDR3 has 15 amino acids. The CDR3 sequence is CSARVLAIGTDTQYF. DNA for the CDR3: TGCAGTGCTAGAGTACTAGCTATTGGAACAGATACGCAGTATTTT.

Concerning this clonotype: The junction and the germline gene differ at one end; a read error may be behind it. This rearrangement joins TRBV6-1 to TRBJ2-6; maybe TRBD1 (6 bases). The CDR3 spans 17 residues. Germline V CDR1 and CDR2: MNHNS, SASEGT. CDR3 DNA sequence: TGTGCCAGCATAACAGGGCCCGCCAGCTCTGGGGCCAACGCCCTGACTTTC. As protein: CASITGPASSGANALTF.